These 22 T cell receptor beta chains originate from one sample sequenced in a study of cytomegalovirus exposure and HLA in healthy donors. Researchers ran the PCR with 60 Vbeta and 13 Jbeta primers. Clones were sequenced by immunoSEQ multiplex PCR, and TCRdb holds only the in-frame ones, with some missing. Found here are around 150,000 clones, 75% to 80% of them singletons; the top ten hold roughly 2.6%. The sample taken for sequencing was PBMCs. Every receptor here comes from a woman in her forties in good health and CMV-seropositive.

This sequence joins TRBV7-9 and TRBJ2-1, with 8 bases matching TRBD2. The CDR3 is made up of 17 amino acids. Germline V gives CDR1 SEHNR, CDR2 FQNEAQ (reference sequence). V lost 4 bases, J lost 6 bases, and 14 bases stayed unmatched. CDR3 sequence: CASSSFLGAGVTNEQFF. In DNA, the CDR3 is TGTGCCAGCAGCTCCTTCCTAGGAGCGGGGGTCACCAATGAGCAGTTCTTC.

The chain couples TRBV5-1 to TRBJ2-3, with D maybe TRBD1 (5 bases). Germline-derived CDR1 and CDR2 are SGHRS and YFSETQ. This CDR3 comprises 14 residues. Trimming stripped 0 bases from V and 3 bases from J, with 8 bases between. DNA of the CDR3: TGCGCCAGCAGCTTGGATCCAGGGACAGATACGCAGTATTTT. It is translated as CASSLDPGTDTQYF.

The genes are TRBV6-6 and TRBJ1-1, with D maybe TRBD1 (5 bases). This CDR3 is built from 13 residues. V was shortened by 4 bases and J by 7 bases, with 13 bases between the two germline ends. CDR1 and CDR2 (germline): MNHNY, SVGAGI (reference sequence). The CDR3: CASSSWGGLEAFF. CDR3 nucleotides: TGTGCCAGCAGTTCCTGGGGGGGACTTGAAGCTTTCTTT.

The chain joins TRBV7-2 to TRBJ2-7; TRBD1 aligns across 8 bases. Germline trimming cut 2 bases from V and 2 bases from J; bases unmatched to any gene: 2. From germline, CDR1 is SGHTA and CDR2 FQGNSA. CDR3 length: 14 amino acids. CDR3: CASSLLQGAYEQYF. In nucleotides, the CDR3 is TGTGCCAGCAGCTTATTACAGGGGGCCTACGAGCAGTACTTC.

The rearrangement uses TRBV7-2 and TRBJ1-1; D ambiguous. CDR1 is SGHTA and CDR2 is FQGNSA in the germline V gene. V was trimmed by 4 bases and J by 7 bases, leaving 7 bases between them. The CDR3 has 11 amino acids. CDR3 nucleotides: TGTGCCAGCAGCTCTCTTATTGAAGCTTTCTTT. Its translation is CASSSLIEAFF.

A few counts support this clone. This rearrangement joins TRBV20-1 to TRBJ1-1; D remains unclear. Germline loops: CDR1 DFQATT, CDR2 SNEGSKA (reference sequence). Trimming stripped 6 bases from V and 5 bases from J, with 10 bases between. This CDR3 has 11 amino acids. CDR3 protein: CSALPRTEAFF. CDR3 DNA sequence: TGCAGTGCCCTCCCCAGAACTGAAGCTTTCTTT.

This clone turned up a few times. The J gene is TRBJ2-3, the V gene TRBV6-5, with TRBD1 matching 7 bases. J was trimmed by 1 base and V by 2 bases; bases with no gene match: 6. This CDR3 is 16 amino acids long. CDR1 and CDR2 (germline): MNHEY, SVGAGI. This chain's CDR3 is CASSYRQGPGTDTQYF. The CDR3 DNA reads TGTGCCAGCAGTTACCGACAGGGACCCGGCACAGATACGCAGTATTTT.

The table lists this clone with a count of one. V and J are TRBV5-4 and TRBJ2-3; the D gene is possibly TRBD2 (6 bases). The CDR3 length is 15 residues. CDR1 SGHNT and CDR2 YYREEE come from the germline V gene (reference sequence). The ends were cut back, 1 base at V and 0 bases at J, with 9 bases in the middle. CDR3 DNA: TGTGCCAGCAGCTTGAGTGCGGGAAGCACAGATACGCAGTATTTT. Its translation is CASSLSAGSTDTQYF.

CDR3 sequence reads: CASRGGDSPNEKLFF. The CDR3 nucleotides read TGTGCCAGCAGGGGTGGGGACAGTCCTAATGAAAAACTGTTTTTT. The rearrangement uses TRBV11-2 and TRBJ1-4; 7 bases match TRBD1. V shed 6 bases, J shed 3 bases, and the junction held 7 bases outside the gene matches. The germline CDR1 and CDR2 sequences are SGHAT and FQNNGV. This CDR3 contains 15 residues.

The chain has TRBV7-9 and TRBJ2-7; no clear D. The CDR3 extends over 14 amino acids. Germline loops: CDR1 SEHNR, CDR2 FQNEAQ (reference sequence). V dropped 1 base and J dropped 1 base, with 8 bases sitting between them. The CDR3 DNA sequence: TGTGCCAGCAGCTTAGAAGGCGGTTCCTACGAGCAGTACTTC. Residues: CASSLEGGSYEQYF.

This clone has more than one count but fewer than ten. The chain combines TRBV5-5 with TRBJ1-4; D call uncertain. Trimming stripped 4 bases from V and 6 bases from J, with 13 bases between. The CDR3 is 14 residues long. The germline CDR1 and CDR2 sequences are SGHKS and YYEKEE (reference sequence). The CDR3 is CASSPPWGDEKLFF. The CDR3, as DNA: TGTGCCAGCAGCCCCCCATGGGGAGATGAAAAACTGTTTTTT.

This sequence joins TRBV11-3 and TRBJ2-3, with 7 nucleotides matching TRBD1. The length of the CDR3 is 17 residues. The V and J ends lost 2 bases and 2 bases, in that order; junction bases with no gene match: 10. CDR1 is SGHNT and CDR2 is YENEEA in the germline V gene. The CDR3 nucleotides read TGTGCCAGCAGCTTAAGGGAGAGGGGGCTGAACACAGATACGCAGTATTTT. Translation gives CASSLRERGLNTDTQYF.

As concerns this clone: A read error may produce the germline difference seen at one junction end. The chain joins TRBV7-9 to TRBJ2-5, with 12 bases fitting TRBD1. The CDR3 has 15 residues. CDR1 is SEHNR, CDR2 FQNEAQ, per germline (reference sequence). CDR3 in DNA: TGTTCCAGCAGCGAGCTTAGGGGACAGGGGGCCACCCAGTACTTC. Translation: CSSSELRGQGATQYF.

The rearrangement joins TRBV4-3 to TRBJ2-7, with TRBD2 matching over 9 bases. Unmatched junction bases numbered 9, after V lost 5 bases and J lost 7 bases. This CDR3 has 14 residues. Per the germline V gene, CDR1 is LGHNA and CDR2 is YSLEER. The CDR3 DNA reads TGCGCCAGCAGCAGGGATAGCGGGGGTCGGGAGCAGTACTTC. This gives the protein CASSRDSGGREQYF.

This sequence joins TRBV7-2 and TRBJ2-2; 12 bases agree with TRBD2. The germline V gene has CDR1 SGHTA and CDR2 FQGNSA. The CDR3 runs 16 residues. V shed 4 bases and J 3 bases; nucleotides not matched to a gene: 3. CDR3 sequence: CASSSGLAGYTGELFF. The CDR3 DNA reads TGTGCCAGCAGCTCTGGACTAGCGGGATACACCGGGGAGCTGTTTTTT. The full variable domain, completed using reference TRBV7-2 and TRBJ2-2, is GAGVSQSPSNKVTEKGKDVELRCDPISGHTALYWYRQSLGQGLEFLIYFQGNSAPDKSGLPSDRFSAERTGGSVSTLTIQRTQQEDSAVYLCASSSGLAGYTGELFFGEGSRLTVL.

This rearrangement joins TRBV14 to TRBJ2-1, with D maybe TRBD2 (7 bases). The germline CDR1 and CDR2 sequences are SGHDN and FVKESK. The CDR3 is 16 amino acids. V was pared by 1 base and J by 11 bases, with 21 bases between. The CDR3 nucleotides are TGTGCCAGCAGCCAAGTTCGGGGGAGTGGGGGGGCCAAGCAGTTCTTC. Its protein product is CASSQVRGSGGAKQFF.

The CDR3 sequence: CASSLVGGEAQHF. The CDR3 bases are TGTGCCAGCAGCTTAGTGGGGGGGGAGGCCCAGCATTTT. The gene calls are TRBV7-2 and TRBJ1-5; a possible D gene is TRBD1 (5 bases). Germline V lookup: CDR1 SGHTA, CDR2 FQGNSA. There are 13 residues in the CDR3. Trimming removed 1 base from V and 11 bases from J, with 12 bases in between.

The CDR3 reads CASSLAGTGAREQYF. The CDR3 DNA sequence: TGCGCCAGCAGCTTGGCCGGGACAGGGGCTCGCGAGCAGTACTTC. V and J are TRBV5-1 and TRBJ2-7, with 10 bases matching TRBD1. This CDR3 comprises 15 residues. Germline V gene lookup returns CDR1 SGHRS and CDR2 YFSETQ. Trimming took 0 bases from V and 6 from J; bases not matched to a gene: 6.

The chain has TRBV7-2 and TRBJ2-7; 9 positions match TRBD2. Looked up from germline, CDR1 is SGHTA and CDR2 is FQGNSA. Unmatched junction bases numbered 4, after V lost 2 bases and J lost 2 bases. The CDR3 is made up of 15 amino acids. The CDR3 DNA is TGTGCCAGCAGCTTAAAGCGGGGGGCAACCTACGAGCAGTACTTC. It codes for CASSLKRGATYEQYF.

The chain couples TRBV7-8 to TRBJ2-1, with D maybe TRBD2 (6 bases). The CDR3 loop spans 12 amino acids. The germline gives CDR1 SGHVS, CDR2 FQNEAQ. V was pared by 7 bases and J by 4 bases, with 8 bases between. The CDR3 DNA sequence: TGTGCCAGCAACGGGGGATACAATGAGCAGTTCTTC. Translation: CASNGGYNEQFF.

The chain employs TRBV27 and TRBJ2-7; TRBD2 matches 8 bases. V was pared by 3 bases and J by 3 bases, with 7 bases of the junction left unmatched. This CDR3 region has 15 residues. Germline V lookup: CDR1 MNHEY, CDR2 SMNVEV (reference sequence). CDR3 DNA: TGTGCCAGCAGTTTCCTCGGGGGGGCCTTCTACGAGCAGTACTTC. This gives the protein CASSFLGGAFYEQYF.

This chain joins TRBV7-2 and TRBJ1-6; the D gene is possibly TRBD1 (5 bases). The CDR3 is 14 residues long. V shed 1 base and J shed 13 bases, with 14 bases lying between them. CDR1 and CDR2 (germline): SGHTA, FQGNSA. The CDR3 spells CASSLEPRQFPLHF. CDR3 bases: TGTGCCAGCAGCTTAGAACCCAGACAGTTTCCCCTCCACTTT.